The present entry profiles one TCR beta chain with its context. Its antigen is not yet known. No much larger clone exists at a distance of one base, and base qualities are not known. V was cut back by 8 bases and J by 10 bases, leaving a gap of 18 bases between them. The CDR3 goes from the cysteine to the phenylalanine over 14 residues. Only the CDR3 DNA is retained, 42 bases long and in frame from the first base. The CDR1 and CDR2 encoded by the germline V gene (reference sequence) are MNHNY and SVGAGI. Library preparation employed the immunoSEQ multiplex PCR assay. Genomic DNA was extracted from the sorted cells, and the TCR beta V, D and J regions were sequenced using the automated high-throughput method of Adaptive Biotechnologies. A two-step, bias-controlled multiplex PCR was used to amplify CDR3 regions. Amplified TCR beta libraries were sequenced on an Illumina instrument. In the authors' own workflow: Demultiplexed reads were processed to reduce amplification and sequencing bias, and CDR3 sequences were assigned to gene families using the IMGT database. ImmunoSEQ software version 2.0 was used to analyze the repertoire data. Out-of-frame sequences and sequences containing stop codons in the CDR3 were removed from the clonotype lists. Clonotypes with a frequency below 0.01% were excluded because such low-frequency clonotypes corresponded to less than one cell. Richness was computed as observed richness divided by input cell number, and evenness as Shannon entropy divided by log observed richness. To measure repertoire diversity and how similar the repertoire was between time points, Simpson diversity and Morisita-Horn overlap indices were applied. Clonotypes were categorized as dominant (>1%), sub-dominant (0.5-0.99%), low abundance (0.1-0.49%) or lowest abundance (<0.1%). A germline index was derived by subtracting total nucleotide additions from total CDR3 length and dividing the result by total CDR3 length. TCRdb mirrors the immuneACCESS table, restricted to in-frame sequences. Some clones are absent from its copies; in checked studies, under half trace to an unresolved V gene, and the reason for the others is unknown. The V and J calls and the clone size are those of that table, but D and trimming were determined from the DNA. For this sample there are just over 45,000 clones; 89% appear just once. The ten largest make up around 0.78% of the sample.

The entry originates in a study of memory CD8 T cells in hepatitis C reinfection (dated by TCRdb to 2016 to 2017). Turning to the overall study: Two consecutive HCV infections were spontaneously resolved by three donors, whereas a primary infection was cleared by two donors who then became chronically infected after reinfection. A case counted as HCV reinfection when an HCV RNA test came back positive after two negative tests taken at least 60 days apart. Samples for the late or post reinfection time point were taken from 12 to 24 weeks after reinfection was detected. In 4 or 5 donors, the study followed the TCR beta repertoire of virus-specific CD8 T cells over time through an HCV reinfection episode. Between the late 2000s and the early 2010s, five reinfection cases that had stored pre-reinfection samples were identified. Participants who had resolved a prior HCV infection were followed every 3 months in the reinfection study. Study-wide findings and limitations: Because only five or six donors were included, definitive conclusions about public clonotypes linked to secondary clearance were beyond the reach of the study.

The time point tag for this specimen amounts to: late/post reinfection, 12 to 24 weeks after detection. TCR sequencing was performed on the sorted cells directly ex vivo, without any in vitro expansion beforehand. The donors were people who inject drugs and were enrolled in Canada's Montreal Acute Hepatitis C Cohort Study (HEPCO). As controls, total naive CD8 T cells were sorted as viable CD3+ CD8+ CD45RO- cells from a couple of donors at all three reinfection time points. Before sorting, cryopreserved peripheral blood mononuclear cells were thawed, and CD8 T cells were purified from the thawed cells. The MACS CD8+ T cell Isolation Kit was used to enrich CD8 T cells by negative selection. Cell sorting was done on a BD FACSAria II sorter with FACSDiva software, and data were analyzed with FlowJo.

The chain is encoded by TRBV6-6 joined to TRBJ1-6; tentative D gene TRBD1, with 5 bases matching. The sequence was obtained from a man younger than 35 with hepatitis C virus infection. The sample taken for sequencing was naive CD8+ T cells sorted from blood. The cell subset or site label here, explained by the study, means: total naive CD8+CD45RO- T cells. CDR3 reads: CASLRDGEGSPLHF. In nucleotide form, the sequence is TGTGCCAGCCTCCGGGACGGGGAGGGATCACCCCTCCACTTT.